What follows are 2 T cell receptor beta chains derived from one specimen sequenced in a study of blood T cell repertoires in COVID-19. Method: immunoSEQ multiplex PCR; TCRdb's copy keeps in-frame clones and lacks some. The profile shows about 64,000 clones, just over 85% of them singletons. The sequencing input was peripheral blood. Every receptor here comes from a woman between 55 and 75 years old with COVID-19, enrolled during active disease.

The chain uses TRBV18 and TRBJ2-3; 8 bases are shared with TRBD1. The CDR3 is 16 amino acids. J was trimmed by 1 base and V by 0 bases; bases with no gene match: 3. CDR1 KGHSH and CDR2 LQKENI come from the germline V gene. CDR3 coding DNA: TGTGCCAGCTCACCACCGGGGGACAGGCGCACAGATACGCAGTATTTT. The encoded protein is CASSPPGDRRTDTQYF. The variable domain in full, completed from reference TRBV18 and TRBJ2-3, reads NAGVMQNPRHLVRRRGQEARLRCSPMKGHSHVYWYRQLPEEGLKFMVYLQKENIIDESGMPKERFSAEFPKEGPSILRIQQVVRGDSAAYFCASSPPGDRRTDTQYFGPGTRLTVL.

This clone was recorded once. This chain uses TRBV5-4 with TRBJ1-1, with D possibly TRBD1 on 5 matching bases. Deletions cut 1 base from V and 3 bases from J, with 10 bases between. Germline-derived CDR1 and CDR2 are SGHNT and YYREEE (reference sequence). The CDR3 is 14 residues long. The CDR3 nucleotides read TGTGCCAGCAGCTTGCAGGGTTTGGACACTGAAGCTTTCTTT. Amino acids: CASSLQGLDTEAFF.